This T cell receptor beta chain was recovered during a study of monozygotic twins with inflammatory bowel disease. General study results and limits: Clonotype overlap with others was lower in IBD patients than in healthy twins, a difference that was greatest with disease activity. Variability may have been added to patient repertoires by differing immunosuppressive treatments.

Germline V gene lookup returns CDR1 SGHNT and CDR2 YYREEE (reference sequence). The CDR3 consists of 14 residues. As concerns this clonotype: Its antigen remains unknown.

There were eight separate reactions per sample in which cDNA was made. From its re-call of the 5' RACE reads, TCRdb lists each CDR3 protein once, without DNA. The sample includes some 130,000 distinct CDR3 sequences. The sequencing sample was made of blood. This receptor was identified in a human donor with ulcerative colitis or Crohn's disease, or a healthy co-twin of an affected twin (not recorded which). This rearrangement joins TRBV5-4 to TRBJ2-4; lacking DNA, the TRBD1 call made by TCRdb goes unchecked. The CDR3 reads CASSRPREANIQYF.